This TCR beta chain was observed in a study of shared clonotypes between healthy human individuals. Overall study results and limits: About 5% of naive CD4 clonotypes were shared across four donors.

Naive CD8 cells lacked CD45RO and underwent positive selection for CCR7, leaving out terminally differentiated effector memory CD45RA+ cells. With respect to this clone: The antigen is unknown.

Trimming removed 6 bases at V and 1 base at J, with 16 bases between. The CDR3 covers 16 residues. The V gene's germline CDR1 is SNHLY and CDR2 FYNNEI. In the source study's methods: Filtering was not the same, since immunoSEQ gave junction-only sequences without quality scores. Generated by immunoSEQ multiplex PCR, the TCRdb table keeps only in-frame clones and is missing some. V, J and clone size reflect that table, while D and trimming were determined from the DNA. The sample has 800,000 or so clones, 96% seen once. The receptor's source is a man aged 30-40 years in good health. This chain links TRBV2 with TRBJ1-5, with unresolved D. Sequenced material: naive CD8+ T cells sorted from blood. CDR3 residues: CASSVLLSGSNQPQHF. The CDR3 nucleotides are TGTGCCAGCAGCGTACTTCTATCGGGGAGCAATCAGCCCCAGCATTTT. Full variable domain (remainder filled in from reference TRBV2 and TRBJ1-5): EPEVTQTPSHQVTQMGQEVILRCVPISNHLYFYWYRQILGQKVEFLVSFYNNEISEKSEIFDDQFSVERPDGSNFTLKIRSTKLEDSAMYFCASSVLLSGSNQPQHFGDGTRLSIL.